This T cell receptor (beta chain) was recorded in a study of blood T cell repertoires in COVID-19. About the research overall: Material from acute and convalescent COVID-19 was sourced from the United States, Italy and Spain.

Assay: immunoSEQ multiplex PCR; the TCRdb copy retains only in-frame clones and omits some. The sample consists of some 290,000 clones, roughly 90% of them appearing once. V was shortened by 2 bases and J by 11 bases, with 10 bases between the two germline ends. Germline CDR1 MNHNS, CDR2 SASEGT. CDR3 length equals 13 residues. This clonotype was sampled from a woman younger than 45 with COVID-19, enrolled during active disease. The chain recombines TRBV6-1 with TRBJ1-6; D remains ambiguous. Material: peripheral blood. The CDR3 region has the DNA TGTGCCAGCAGTGAAAAAAGGGAGGCACCCCTCCACTTT. It is translated as CASSEKREAPLHF.